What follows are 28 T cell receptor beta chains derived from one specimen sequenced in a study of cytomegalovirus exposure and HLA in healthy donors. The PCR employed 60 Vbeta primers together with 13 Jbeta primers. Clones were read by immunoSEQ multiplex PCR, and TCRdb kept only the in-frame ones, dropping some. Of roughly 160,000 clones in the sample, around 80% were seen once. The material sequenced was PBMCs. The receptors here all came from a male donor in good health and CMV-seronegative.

The CDR3 loop is CASSYDGSPDTDTQYF. The CDR3 DNA follows: TGTGCCAGCAGTTACGACGGTAGCCCCGACACAGATACGCAGTATTTT. The rearrangement joins TRBV6-5 to TRBJ2-3, with D hard to call. Trimming removed 2 bases from V and 2 bases from J, with 14 bases in between. Germline values: CDR1 MNHEY, CDR2 SVGAGI. The CDR3 is 16 residues long.

The CDR3 DNA sequence: TGTGCCTGGAGTGTGACAGCTGGGGCCAACGTCCTGACTTTC. The encoded protein is CAWSVTAGANVLTF. This chain links TRBV30 with TRBJ2-6; a weak D match, TRBD1 (5 bases). This CDR3 region has 14 residues. Trimming shortened V by 0 bases and J by 2 bases, and 5 bases separated the two germline ends. Germline CDR1 and CDR2: GTSNPN and SVGIG (reference sequence).

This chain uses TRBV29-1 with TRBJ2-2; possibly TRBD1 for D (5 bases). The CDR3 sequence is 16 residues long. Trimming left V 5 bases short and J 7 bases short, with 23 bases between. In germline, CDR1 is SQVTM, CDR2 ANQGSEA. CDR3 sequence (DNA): TGCAGCGTTAGACAGAGAGCATACCATATGGACGGGGAGCTGTTTTTT. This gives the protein CSVRQRAYHMDGELFF.

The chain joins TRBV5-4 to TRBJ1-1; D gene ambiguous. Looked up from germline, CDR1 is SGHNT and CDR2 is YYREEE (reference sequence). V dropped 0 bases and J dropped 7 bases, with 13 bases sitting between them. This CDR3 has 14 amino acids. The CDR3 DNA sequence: TGTGCCAGCAGCTTGGAGCCCTTGGGAGGTGAAGCTTTCTTT. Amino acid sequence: CASSLEPLGGEAFF.

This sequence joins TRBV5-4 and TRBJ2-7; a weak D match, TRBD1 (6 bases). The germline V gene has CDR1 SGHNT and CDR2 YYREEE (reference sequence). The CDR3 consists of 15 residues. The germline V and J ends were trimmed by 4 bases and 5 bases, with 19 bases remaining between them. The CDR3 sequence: CASSPDLQGSHEQYF. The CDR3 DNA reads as TGTGCCAGCAGCCCGGACTTACAGGGATCCCACGAGCAGTACTTC.

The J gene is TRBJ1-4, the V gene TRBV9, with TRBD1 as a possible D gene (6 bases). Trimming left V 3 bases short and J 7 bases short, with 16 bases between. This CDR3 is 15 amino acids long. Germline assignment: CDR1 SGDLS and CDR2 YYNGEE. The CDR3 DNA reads TGTGCCAGCAGCGAGGGGGGAGGGGCGAGTGAAAAACTGTTTTTT. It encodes CASSEGGGASEKLFF. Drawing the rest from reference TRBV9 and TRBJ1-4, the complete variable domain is DSGVTQTPKHLITATGQRVTLRCSPRSGDLSVYWYQQSLDQGLQFLIQYYNGEERAKGNILERFSAQQFPDLHSELNLSSLELGDSALYFCASSEGGGASEKLFFGSGTQLSVL.

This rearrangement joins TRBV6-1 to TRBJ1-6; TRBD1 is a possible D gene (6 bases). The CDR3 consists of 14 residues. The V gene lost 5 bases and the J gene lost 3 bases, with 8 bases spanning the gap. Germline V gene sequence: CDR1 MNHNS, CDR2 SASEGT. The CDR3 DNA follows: TGTGCCAGCAGTTTGGACAGCTATAATTCACCCCTCCACTTT. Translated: CASSLDSYNSPLHF.

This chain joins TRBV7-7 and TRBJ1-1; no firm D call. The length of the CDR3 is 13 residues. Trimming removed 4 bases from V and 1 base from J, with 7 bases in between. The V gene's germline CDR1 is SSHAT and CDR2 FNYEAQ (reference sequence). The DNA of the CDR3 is TGTGCCAGCAGCTCCGAGCGGAACACTGAAGCTTTCTTT. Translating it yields CASSSERNTEAFF.

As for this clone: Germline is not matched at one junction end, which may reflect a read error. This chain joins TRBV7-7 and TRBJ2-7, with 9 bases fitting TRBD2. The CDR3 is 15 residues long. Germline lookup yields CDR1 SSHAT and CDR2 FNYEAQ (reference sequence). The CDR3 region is CASSPGTSYVYEQYF. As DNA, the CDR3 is TGTGCTAGCAGCCCCGGGACTAGCTATGTCTACGAGCAGTACTTC.

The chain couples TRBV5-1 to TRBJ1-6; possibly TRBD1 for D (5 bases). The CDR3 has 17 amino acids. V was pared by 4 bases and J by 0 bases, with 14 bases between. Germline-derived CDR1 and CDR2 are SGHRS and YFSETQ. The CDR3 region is CASSTRTPSSYNSPLHF. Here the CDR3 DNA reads TGCGCCAGCAGCACCAGGACACCAAGCTCCTATAATTCACCCCTCCACTTT. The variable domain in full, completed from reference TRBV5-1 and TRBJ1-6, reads KAGVTQTPRYLIKTRGQQVTLSCSPISGHRSVSWYQQTPGQGLQFLFEYFSETQRNKGNFPGRFSGRQFSNSRSEMNVSTLELGDSALYLCASSTRTPSSYNSPLHFGNGTRLTVT.

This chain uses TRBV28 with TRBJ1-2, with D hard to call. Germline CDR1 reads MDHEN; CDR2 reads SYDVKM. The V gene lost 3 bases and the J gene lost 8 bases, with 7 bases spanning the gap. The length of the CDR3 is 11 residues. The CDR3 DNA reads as TGTGCCAGCAGTTTTTTTGGCGGCTACACCTTC. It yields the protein CASSFFGGYTF.

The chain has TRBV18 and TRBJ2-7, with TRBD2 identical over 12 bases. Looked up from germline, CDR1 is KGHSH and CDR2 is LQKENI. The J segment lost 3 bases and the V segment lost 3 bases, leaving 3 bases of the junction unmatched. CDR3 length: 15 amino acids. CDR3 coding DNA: TGTGCCAGCTCACCGGCTAGCGGGGGGGTCTACGAGCAGTACTTC. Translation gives CASSPASGGVYEQYF.

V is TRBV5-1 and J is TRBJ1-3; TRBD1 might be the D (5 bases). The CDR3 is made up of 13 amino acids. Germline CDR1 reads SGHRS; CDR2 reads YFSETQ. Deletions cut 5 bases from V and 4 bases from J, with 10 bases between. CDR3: CASSDSPGNTIYF. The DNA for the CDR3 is TGCGCCAGCAGTGACAGCCCAGGAAACACCATATATTTT. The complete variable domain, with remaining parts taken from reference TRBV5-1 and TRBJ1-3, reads KAGVTQTPRYLIKTRGQQVTLSCSPISGHRSVSWYQQTPGQGLQFLFEYFSETQRNKGNFPGRFSGRQFSNSRSEMNVSTLELGDSALYLCASSDSPGNTIYFGEGSWLTVV.

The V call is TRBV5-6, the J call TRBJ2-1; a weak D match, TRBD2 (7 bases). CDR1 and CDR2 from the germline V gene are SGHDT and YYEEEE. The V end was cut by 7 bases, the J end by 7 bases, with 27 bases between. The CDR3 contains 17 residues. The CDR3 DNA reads TGTGCCAGCCGAGACCTAGAGGGGGGGCCGTTTTCGAATGAGCAGTTCTTC. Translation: CASRDLEGGPFSNEQFF.

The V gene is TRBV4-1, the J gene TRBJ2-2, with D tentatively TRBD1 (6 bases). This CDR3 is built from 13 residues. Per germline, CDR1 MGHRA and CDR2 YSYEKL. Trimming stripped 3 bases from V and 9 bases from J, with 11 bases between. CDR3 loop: CASSHDRPRELFF. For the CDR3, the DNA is TGCGCCAGCAGCCACGACAGGCCCCGGGAGCTGTTTTTT.

Here the CDR3 reads CATSSTRIQPQHF. In DNA, the CDR3 is TGTGCCACCAGCTCGACAAGGATTCAGCCCCAGCATTTT. J is TRBJ1-5 and V is TRBV15; D ambiguous. The CDR3 sequence is 13 residues long. V dropped 5 bases and J dropped 6 bases, with 11 bases sitting between them. The germline V gene encodes CDR1 LNHNV and CDR2 YYDKDF (reference sequence).

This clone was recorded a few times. CDR3 sequence reads: CASSQDRLRLDRGIDEQFF. CDR3 bases: TGCGCCAGCAGCCAAGATAGGTTAAGGCTAGACAGGGGTATCGATGAGCAGTTCTTC. This chain connects TRBV4-1 to TRBJ2-1, with 8 bases identical to TRBD1. Germline CDR1 and CDR2: MGHRA and YSYEKL. This CDR3 is 19 amino acids long. V trimming: 0 bases; J trimming: 8 bases; junction bases outside the gene matches: 18.

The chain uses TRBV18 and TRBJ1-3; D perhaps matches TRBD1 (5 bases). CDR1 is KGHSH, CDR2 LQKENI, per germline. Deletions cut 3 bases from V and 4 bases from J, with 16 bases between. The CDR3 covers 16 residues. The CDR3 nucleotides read TGTGCCAGCTCACCTCGGGGGACGAGGGACGGAAACACCATATATTTT. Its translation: CASSPRGTRDGNTIYF.

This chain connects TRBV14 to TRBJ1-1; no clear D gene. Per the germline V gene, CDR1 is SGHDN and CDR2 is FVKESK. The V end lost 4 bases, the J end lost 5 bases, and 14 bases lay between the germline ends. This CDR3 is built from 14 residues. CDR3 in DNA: TGTGCCAGCAGCCCCCCCCGGGTTGGGACTGAAGCTTTCTTT. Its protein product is CASSPPRVGTEAFF.

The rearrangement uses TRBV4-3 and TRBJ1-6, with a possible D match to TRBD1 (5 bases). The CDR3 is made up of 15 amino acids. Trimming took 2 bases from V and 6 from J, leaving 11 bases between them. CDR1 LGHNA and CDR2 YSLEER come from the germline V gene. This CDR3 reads CASSQQGGVNSPLHF. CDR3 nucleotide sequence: TGCGCCAGCAGCCAACAGGGCGGGGTTAATTCACCCCTCCACTTT.

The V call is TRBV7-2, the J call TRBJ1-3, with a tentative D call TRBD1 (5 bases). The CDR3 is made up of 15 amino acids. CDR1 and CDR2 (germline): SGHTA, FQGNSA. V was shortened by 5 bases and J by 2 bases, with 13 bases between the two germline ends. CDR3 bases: TGTGCCAGCAGCCCCCAGGGAAGTGCTGGAAACACCATATATTTT. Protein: CASSPQGSAGNTIYF.

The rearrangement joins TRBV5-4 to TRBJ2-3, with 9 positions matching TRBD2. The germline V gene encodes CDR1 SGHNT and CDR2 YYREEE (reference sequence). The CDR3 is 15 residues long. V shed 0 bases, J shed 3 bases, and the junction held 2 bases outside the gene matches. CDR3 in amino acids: CASSLGTSATDTQYF. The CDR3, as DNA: TGTGCCAGCAGCTTGGGGACTAGCGCGACAGATACGCAGTATTTT.

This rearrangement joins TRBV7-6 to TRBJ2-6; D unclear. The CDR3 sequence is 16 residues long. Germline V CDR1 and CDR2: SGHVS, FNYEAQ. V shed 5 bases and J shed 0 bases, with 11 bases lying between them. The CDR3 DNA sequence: TGTGCCAGCAGCCCTGGGTGGAGCTCTGGGGCCAACGTCCTGACTTTC. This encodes CASSPGWSSGANVLTF.

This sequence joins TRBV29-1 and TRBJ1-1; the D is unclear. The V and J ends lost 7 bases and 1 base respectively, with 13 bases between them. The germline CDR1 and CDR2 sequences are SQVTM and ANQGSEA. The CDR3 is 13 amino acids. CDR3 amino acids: CSGSQVSNTEAFF. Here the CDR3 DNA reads TGCAGCGGGTCCCAGGTTTCGAACACTGAAGCTTTCTTT.

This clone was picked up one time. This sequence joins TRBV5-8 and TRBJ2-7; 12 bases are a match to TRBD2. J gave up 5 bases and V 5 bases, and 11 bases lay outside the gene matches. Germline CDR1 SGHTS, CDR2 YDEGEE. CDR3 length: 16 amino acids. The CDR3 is CASSHQLAGGFNEQYF. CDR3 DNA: TGTGCCAGCAGTCACCAACTAGCGGGGGGATTTAACGAGCAGTACTTC.

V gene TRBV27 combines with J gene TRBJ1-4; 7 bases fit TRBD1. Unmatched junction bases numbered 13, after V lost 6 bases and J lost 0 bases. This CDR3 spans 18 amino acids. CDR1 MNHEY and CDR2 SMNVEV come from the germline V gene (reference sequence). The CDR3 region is CASRGRQGGGATNEKLFF. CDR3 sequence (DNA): TGTGCCAGCAGGGGAAGACAGGGAGGTGGGGCAACTAATGAAAAACTGTTTTTT.

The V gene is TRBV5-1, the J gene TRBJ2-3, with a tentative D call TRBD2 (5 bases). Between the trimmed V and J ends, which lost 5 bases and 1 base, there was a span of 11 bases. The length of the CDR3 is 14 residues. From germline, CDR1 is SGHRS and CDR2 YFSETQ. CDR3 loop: CASRRALGTDTQYF. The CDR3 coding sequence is TGCGCCAGCAGGAGGGCGTTGGGCACAGATACGCAGTATTTT.

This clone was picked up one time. CDR3 protein: CASSEGMTGGVETQYF. The CDR3 coding sequence is TGTGCCAGCAGCGAGGGGATGACAGGGGGGGTGGAGACCCAGTACTTC. The V call is TRBV9, the J call TRBJ2-5; 9 nucleotides agree with TRBD1. The CDR3 extends over 16 amino acids. V trimming: 3 bases; J trimming: 5 bases; junction bases outside the gene matches: 11. The V gene's germline CDR1 is SGDLS and CDR2 YYNGEE.